These T cell receptor beta chains were read from a single sample in a study of cytomegalovirus exposure and HLA in healthy donors. The table came from immunoSEQ multiplex PCR; TCRdb's copy has only in-frame clones and leaves some out. The data contain 150,000 to 200,000 clones, approximately 84% of them singletons. Sequencing was carried out using PBMCs. The receptors shown here come from a woman aged 45-60 years in good health and CMV-seropositive. The CDR3 runs from the conserved cysteine through the conserved F or W. The D gene is left open where the match is weak. Only part of the rows carry a size: once, few, many, or a class if the clone is expanded.

abundance	v_gene	j_gene	d_gene	CDR3nt	CDR3aa
-	TRBV5-1	TRBJ2-1	TRBD2	TGCGCCAGCAGCTTGACGGGGGGCTCCTACAATGAGCAGTTCTTC	CASSLTGGSYNEQFF
-	TRBV7-2	TRBJ2-6	-	TGTGCCAGCAGCTTAAGAAAATCGGGGAACTCTGGCGCCAACGTCCTGACTTTC	CASSLRKSGNSGANVLTF
-	TRBV7-2	TRBJ1-2	-	TGTGCCAGCAGCCCTCCAGCTACAGGGTATGGCTACACCTTC	CASSPPATGYGYTF
-	TRBV5-1	TRBJ1-3	-	TGCGCCAGCAGCTTGGATCCGGGCTCTGGAAACACCATATATTTT	CASSLDPGSGNTIYF
-	TRBV5-5	TRBJ1-1	-	TGTGCCAGCAGCTTATCGAGCCTGCGGAGGAACACTGAAGCTTTCTTT	CASSLSSLRRNTEAFF
-	TRBV9	TRBJ1-6	-	TGTGCCAGCAGCGTAGGTAGCTCACCCCTCCACTTT	CASSVGSSPLHF
once	TRBV7-6	TRBJ2-4	TRBD1	TGTGCCAGCAGCTCCCCAGGACAGGGAAACATTCAGTACTTC	CASSSPGQGNIQYF
-	TRBV18	TRBJ2-7	TRBD1	TGTGCCAGCTCAGGGACAGGGGGCAGCGAGCAGTACTTC	CASSGTGGSEQYF
-	TRBV7-8	TRBJ2-1	TRBD1	TGTGCCAGCAGCTTAGCGACCCGGGACAGGGTCTCCTACAATGAGCAGTTCTTC	CASSLATRDRVSYNEQFF
few	TRBV19	TRBJ1-4	-	TGTGCCAGTCGGACATCTACTAATGAAAAACTGTTTTTT	CASRTSTNEKLFF
-	TRBV11-2	TRBJ1-1	-	TGTGCCAGCAGCATGCAGGGGAACACTGAAGCTTTCTTT	CASSMQGNTEAFF
-	TRBV4-2	TRBJ1-1	-	TGTGCCAGTAACGAGGGACAGAACACTGAAGCTTTCTTT	CASNEGQNTEAFF
-	TRBV15	TRBJ2-7	TRBD2	TGTGCCACCAGCAGAGGTACCCTCGGACTAGCGAGCTACGAGCAGTACTTC	CATSRGTLGLASYEQYF
few	TRBV6-1	TRBJ2-5	TRBD2	TGTGCCAGCAGTGTCTTTGCGGGGGTACAAGAGACCCAGTACTTC	CASSVFAGVQETQYF
-	TRBV11-2	TRBJ2-1	TRBD2	TGTGCCAGCAGCCTGGCGGGGGGTTATTTCTACAATGAGCAGTTCTTC	CASSLAGGYFYNEQFF
-	TRBV5-1	TRBJ1-6	-	TGCGCCAGCAGCTTGGCCGCCAGCTCCTATAATTCACCCCTCCACTTT	CASSLAASSYNSPLHF
-	TRBV4-1	TRBJ1-1	-	TGCGCCAGCAGCCAAGCCAACCAGGGGGAAGCTTTCTTT	CASSQANQGEAFF
-	TRBV7-2	TRBJ1-2	-	TGTGCCAGCAGCTTTGACGGACTAACGCGGAGCTATGGCTACACCTTC	CASSFDGLTRSYGYTF
few	TRBV2	TRBJ1-4	-	TGTGCCAGCAGCCGCGACAGTAGTGAAAAACTGTTTTTT	CASSRDSSEKLFF
-	TRBV29-1	TRBJ2-1	-	TGCAGCGTGGAAAAGGATGGGACACTGTTCTTC	CSVEKDGTLFF
-	TRBV13	TRBJ2-7	TRBD2	TGTGCCAGCAGCTTAGGCCAGGGACTAGCGCCTTACGAGCAGTACTTC	CASSLGQGLAPYEQYF
-	TRBV10-3	TRBJ2-2	-	TGTGCCATCACCGTCGGCGGAAACACCGGGGAGCTGTTTTTT	CAITVGGNTGELFF
-	TRBV7-2	TRBJ1-1	TRBD1	TGTGCCAGCAGCTCCGGGACAGTGAACACTGAAGCTTTCTTT	CASSSGTVNTEAFF
-	TRBV6-5	TRBJ2-3	TRBD1	TGTGCCAGCAGGAGACAGGGGACAGATACGCAGTATTTT	CASRRQGTDTQYF
-	TRBV11-2	TRBJ1-6	-	TGTGCCAGCAGCTTTAGCAGGGCCTATAATTCACCCCTCCACTTT	CASSFSRAYNSPLHF
-	TRBV6-4	TRBJ2-2	TRBD1	TGTGCCAGCAGTGAGGACAGGGCGACCGGGGAGCTGTTTTTT	CASSEDRATGELFF
-	TRBV9	TRBJ2-3	-	TGTGCCAGCAGCGTGACACCAGGTACGCAGTATTTT	CASSVTPGTQYF
few	TRBV18	TRBJ2-1	TRBD1	TGTGCCAGCTCACCATTCGAGGGGGCCAATGAGCAGTTCTTC	CASSPFEGANEQFF
once	TRBV7-2	TRBJ2-7	-	TGTGCCAGCAGCTTAGCTGGGGGCGAAGTAGAGCAGTACTTC	CASSLAGGEVEQYF
-	TRBV7-2	TRBJ2-3	TRBD2	TGTGCCAGCAGCTTAGTAGCGGGCTTCACAGATACGCAGTATTTT	CASSLVAGFTDTQYF
-	TRBV5-5	TRBJ1-1	-	TGTGCCAGCAGCTTACAACAGGGATGGGGTACTGAAGCTTTCTTT	CASSLQQGWGTEAFF
-	TRBV7-2	TRBJ2-2	TRBD1	TGTGCCAGCAGCTTTACCCCCTCGAGGGGGCACCTCCTGGGGGAGCTGTTTTTT	CASSFTPSRGHLLGELFF
-	TRBV7-8	TRBJ2-7	-	TGTGCCAGCAGCTTATCAGGGGCGGTGGTTAAGTACGAGCAGTACTTC	CASSLSGAVVKYEQYF
-	TRBV7-9	TRBJ2-7	-	TGTGCCAGCATCGGGGGTTACGAGCAGTACTTC	CASIGGYEQYF
-	TRBV7-6	TRBJ2-2	-	TGTGCCAGCCGAGCTCTTAGGGGGTCCGGCGGGGAGCTGTTTTTT	CASRALRGSGGELFF
-	TRBV27	TRBJ1-1	-	TGTGCCACCCGGGGGAACACTGAAGCTTTCTTT	CATRGNTEAFF
-	TRBV5-1	TRBJ2-3	TRBD1	TGCGCCAGCAGCTGGTTCGGACAGGGCTCAGATACGCAGTATTTT	CASSWFGQGSDTQYF
-	TRBV7-2	TRBJ2-7	-	TGTGCCAGCAGCGCCTTATATACTAGTTACGAGCAGTACTTC	CASSALYTSYEQYF
-	TRBV7-9	TRBJ2-1	TRBD2	TGTGCCAGCAGCTTAATGGGGAGGGGAGGCAATGAGCAGTTCTTC	CASSLMGRGGNEQFF
-	TRBV7-3	TRBJ2-3	TRBD2	TGTGCCAGCAGCCAAGGAGCGGGGTACACAGATACGCAGTATTTT	CASSQGAGYTDTQYF
-	TRBV18	TRBJ2-7	TRBD2	TGTGCCAGCTCACCACAGGGACTAGGGAGCTCCTACGAGCAGTACTTC	CASSPQGLGSSYEQYF
-	TRBV7-7	TRBJ1-1	-	TGTGCTAGCAGCTTAGGTCAAAACACTGAAGCTTTCTTT	CASSLGQNTEAFF